These T cell receptor beta chains were read from a single sample in a study of blood T cell repertoires in COVID-19. Profiling relied on immunoSEQ multiplex PCR, and the TCRdb table lists in-frame clones only, not all of them. The sample holds some 150,000 clones, around 84% seen once. Sequenced input: peripheral blood. These TCRs come from a human donor in a cohort sampled during active COVID-19. Each CDR3 is given with its conserved first and last residue. A D gene is named only where the DNA matches it firmly. A clone size is listed for some rows: how often the clone was seen (once, few, many), or a class if it is expanded.

CDR3: CASSWTAGGQETQYF
DNA: TGCGCCAGCAGCTGGACCGCGGGGGGACAAGAGACCCAGTACTTC
size: .
D: TRBD2
V: TRBV5-1
J: TRBJ2-5

CDR3: CASTGQGNYGYTF
DNA: TGTGCCAGCACCGGACAGGGGAACTATGGCTACACCTTC
size: .
D: TRBD1
V: TRBV11-2
J: TRBJ1-2

CDR3: CASSRTQGAREKLFF
DNA: TGTGCCAGCAGCCGAACCCAGGGGGCGCGGGAAAAACTGTTTTTT
size: .
D: TRBD1
V: TRBV4-2
J: TRBJ1-4

CDR3: CATSRVDGTETQYF
DNA: TGTGCCACCAGCAGAGTTGACGGCACGGAGACCCAGTACTTC
size: .
D: .
V: TRBV15
J: TRBJ2-5

CDR3: CASSPSVGSNEQFF
DNA: TGTGCCAGCAGCCCAAGCGTAGGAAGTAATGAGCAGTTCTTC
size: .
D: .
V: TRBV9
J: TRBJ2-1

CDR3: CASSGQGTEAFF
DNA: TGTGCCAGCAGCGGACAGGGCACTGAAGCTTTCTTT
size: .
D: TRBD1
V: TRBV14
J: TRBJ1-1

CDR3: CASSGGVGTGYTF
DNA: TGTGCCAGCAGTGGGGGGGTAGGGACTGGCTACACCTTC
size: once
D: .
V: TRBV2
J: TRBJ1-2

CDR3: CASSQEVGNSPLHF
DNA: TGTGCCAGCAGCCAAGAGGTCGGGAATTCACCCCTCCACTTT
size: .
D: .
V: TRBV14
J: TRBJ1-6

CDR3: CASSIKGPQETQYF
DNA: TGTGCCAGTAGTATAAAGGGGCCCCAAGAGACCCAGTACTTC
size: .
D: .
V: TRBV19
J: TRBJ2-5

CDR3: CASSPRTGGTGELFF
DNA: TGTGCCAGCTCACCGAGGACCGGGGGCACCGGGGAGCTGTTTTTT
size: .
D: .
V: TRBV18
J: TRBJ2-2

CDR3: CASSSGQGRNEQFF
DNA: TGCGCCAGCAGCTCGGGACAGGGTAGGAATGAGCAGTTCTTC
size: .
D: TRBD1
V: TRBV5-1
J: TRBJ2-1

CDR3: CASSQGPSEYGYTF
DNA: TGTGCCAGCAGCCAGGGGCCAAGCGAGTATGGCTACACCTTC
size: .
D: .
V: TRBV7-9
J: TRBJ1-2

CDR3: CASSFGLGETQYF
DNA: TGTGCCAGCAGCTTCGGACTAGGAGAGACCCAGTACTTC
size: .
D: TRBD2
V: TRBV5-6
J: TRBJ2-5

CDR3: CASSLGDTNLGYGYTF
DNA: TGTGCCAGCAGCTTAGGGGACACAAACCTAGGCTATGGCTACACCTTC
size: .
D: .
V: TRBV7-9
J: TRBJ1-2

CDR3: CASSDLTDTQYF
DNA: TGTGCCAGCAGTGACCTCACAGATACGCAGTATTTT
size: few
D: .
V: TRBV2
J: TRBJ2-3

CDR3: CASSLAGHQASYNSPLHF
DNA: TGTGCCAGCAGCTTAGCGGGACACCAAGCCTCCTATAATTCACCCCTCCACTTT
size: .
D: .
V: TRBV7-8
J: TRBJ1-6

CDR3: CASSPGAGGAKVETQYF
DNA: TGCGCCAGCAGCCCGGGGGCAGGGGGCGCGAAAGTGGAGACCCAGTACTTC
size: .
D: TRBD1
V: TRBV5-1
J: TRBJ2-5

CDR3: CSATQAYEQYF
DNA: TGCAGTGCTACCCAGGCCTACGAGCAGTACTTC
size: few
D: .
V: TRBV20-1
J: TRBJ2-7

CDR3: CASSFSTGGNQPQHF
DNA: TGTGCCAGCAGCTTCAGCACAGGGGGCAATCAGCCCCAGCATTTT
size: once
D: TRBD1
V: TRBV5-6
J: TRBJ1-5

CDR3: CASSAGTGLFQPQHF
DNA: TGTGCCAGCAGCGCGGGGACAGGCCTCTTCCAGCCCCAGCATTTT
size: .
D: TRBD1
V: TRBV6-5
J: TRBJ1-5

CDR3: CASSLGTVETQYF
DNA: TGTGCCAGCAGCTTAGGGACAGTGGAGACCCAGTACTTC
size: .
D: .
V: TRBV7-8
J: TRBJ2-5

CDR3: CASDRVGQPQHF
DNA: TGTGCCAGTGACAGGGTCGGTCAGCCCCAGCATTTT
size: .
D: TRBD1
V: TRBV19
J: TRBJ1-5

CDR3: CASSPMGLGRTQYF
DNA: TGTGCCAGTAGTCCGATGGGACTTGGTCGGACCCAGTACTTC
size: .
D: .
V: TRBV19
J: TRBJ2-5

CDR3: CASSLGQVAGELFF
DNA: TGCGCCAGCAGCTTAGGACAGGTGGCCGGGGAGCTGTTTTTT
size: few
D: TRBD1
V: TRBV5-1
J: TRBJ2-2

CDR3: CASSRQAVEHSEAFF
DNA: TGTGCCAGCAGCAGACAGGCCGTCGAACACTCTGAAGCTTTCTTT
size: .
D: .
V: TRBV6-6
J: TRBJ1-1

CDR3: CASSDRSSKNIQYF
DNA: TGTGCCAGCAGCGACAGGTCCTCCAAAAACATTCAGTACTTC
size: .
D: .
V: TRBV6-5
J: TRBJ2-4

CDR3: CASSFPRGEAFF
DNA: TGTGCCAGCAGCTTTCCGCGGGGTGAAGCTTTCTTT
size: .
D: .
V: TRBV7-2
J: TRBJ1-1

CDR3: CASSYGDRGGWETQYF
DNA: TGTGCCAGCAGTTACGGGGACAGGGGAGGCTGGGAGACCCAGTACTTC
size: .
D: TRBD1
V: TRBV28
J: TRBJ2-5

CDR3: CASTSTGRSPLHF
DNA: TGCGCCAGCACCTCGACAGGGCGGTCACCCCTCCACTTT
size: .
D: TRBD1
V: TRBV5-1
J: TRBJ1-6

CDR3: CASSESAGTGLSKEQYF
DNA: TGTGCCAGCAGTGAGTCTGCGGGGACAGGGCTTTCGAAAGAGCAGTACTTC
size: .
D: TRBD1
V: TRBV6-1
J: TRBJ2-7

CDR3: CASSETTTDTQYF
DNA: TGTGCCAGCAGTGAAACAACGACAGATACGCAGTATTTT
size: .
D: .
V: TRBV2
J: TRBJ2-3

CDR3: CASSPQGAQETQYF
DNA: TGCGCCAGCAGCCCCCAGGGGGCCCAAGAGACCCAGTACTTC
size: .
D: TRBD1
V: TRBV5-1
J: TRBJ2-5

CDR3: CASSLTGSEQYF
DNA: TGTGCCAGCAGCTTAACGGGATCCGAGCAGTACTTC
size: .
D: .
V: TRBV13
J: TRBJ2-7

CDR3: CASSQERQETYGYTF
DNA: TGTGCCAGCAGCCAAGAGAGACAGGAGACCTATGGCTACACCTTC
size: .
D: .
V: TRBV3-1/TRBV3-2
J: TRBJ1-2

CDR3: CASSQGGSGADYGYTF
DNA: TGCGCCAGCAGCCAAGGAGGATCAGGGGCCGACTATGGCTACACCTTC
size: .
D: .
V: TRBV4-1
J: TRBJ1-2

CDR3: CATRDIGGVETQYF
DNA: TGTGCCACCCGGGATATAGGAGGGGTGGAGACCCAGTACTTC
size: .
D: .
V: TRBV6-5
J: TRBJ2-5

CDR3: CASSLGGGNNQPQHF
DNA: TGTGCCAGCAGCTTAGGGGGGGGCAACAATCAGCCCCAGCATTTT
size: .
D: .
V: TRBV7-9
J: TRBJ1-5

CDR3: CASGSLDRDGYTF
DNA: TGTGCTAGTGGTTCGTTGGACAGGGACGGCTACACCTTC
size: .
D: TRBD1
V: TRBV12-5
J: TRBJ1-2

CDR3: CSVEGRDPYEQYF
DNA: TGCAGCGTTGAGGGGAGGGATCCCTACGAGCAGTACTTC
size: few
D: TRBD2
V: TRBV29-1
J: TRBJ2-7

CDR3: CASSLWMEGNSPLHF
DNA: TGTGCCAGCAGCTTATGGATGGAGGGTAATTCACCCCTCCACTTT
size: .
D: .
V: TRBV5-4
J: TRBJ1-6

CDR3: CASSGQGGRWDTQYF
DNA: TGTGCCAGCAGCGGGCAGGGGGGCAGGTGGGATACGCAGTATTTT
size: .
D: .
V: TRBV5-4
J: TRBJ2-3

CDR3: CASSVNMNSGANVLTF
DNA: TGTGCCAGCAGTGTCAACATGAACTCTGGGGCCAACGTCCTGACTTTC
size: .
D: .
V: TRBV2
J: TRBJ2-6

CDR3: CASSPGQLEKLFF
DNA: TGTGCCAGCAGTCCGGGACAGCTTGAAAAACTGTTTTTT
size: .
D: TRBD1
V: TRBV12-3/TRBV12-4
J: TRBJ1-4

CDR3: CASSQDRGGRETQYF
DNA: TGCGCCAGCAGCCAAGATCGGGGGGGGCGGGAGACCCAGTACTTC
size: few
D: TRBD2
V: TRBV4-3
J: TRBJ2-5

CDR3: CASSPLIGTDFNQPQHF
DNA: TGTGCCAGCAGCCCATTAATCGGGACTGACTTCAATCAGCCCCAGCATTTT
size: few
D: .
V: TRBV5-8
J: TRBJ1-5

CDR3: CASSARQSSYNEQFF
DNA: TGTGCCAGCAGCGCCCGACAGAGCTCCTACAATGAGCAGTTCTTC
size: .
D: .
V: TRBV7-2
J: TRBJ2-1

CDR3: CASSQRGGTEAFF
DNA: TGTGCCAGCAGCCAACGGGGTGGCACTGAAGCTTTCTTT
size: few
D: .
V: TRBV3-1/TRBV3-2
J: TRBJ1-1

CDR3: CASSQEWTGVGYTF
DNA: TGCGCCAGCAGCCAAGAATGGACAGGGGTCGGCTACACCTTC
size: many
D: TRBD1
V: TRBV4-3
J: TRBJ1-2

CDR3: CASRRPSGQGLVYEQYF
DNA: TGTGCCAGCAGACGACCCAGCGGACAGGGGTTAGTTTACGAGCAGTACTTC
size: .
D: TRBD1
V: TRBV28
J: TRBJ2-7

CDR3: CASSLGGPTNYGYTF
DNA: TGTGCCAGCAGCTTGGGTGGGCCCACTAACTATGGCTACACCTTC
size: .
D: .
V: TRBV5-4
J: TRBJ1-2

CDR3: CASSLDLVNTEAFF
DNA: TGCGCCAGCAGCTTGGATCTTGTGAACACTGAAGCTTTCTTT
size: few
D: .
V: TRBV5-1
J: TRBJ1-1

CDR3: CASSILGSYDGYTF
DNA: TGTGCCAGTAGTATCCTAGGGAGTTATGATGGCTACACCTTC
size: .
D: .
V: TRBV19
J: TRBJ1-2

CDR3: CASSQGAGTYEQYF
DNA: TGCGCCAGCAGCCAAGGAGCAGGGACCTACGAGCAGTACTTC
size: .
D: .
V: TRBV4-1
J: TRBJ2-7

CDR3: CASSLEGATNQETQYF
DNA: TGTGCCAGCAGCTTGGAGGGGGCGACCAACCAAGAGACCCAGTACTTC
size: .
D: TRBD1
V: TRBV5-5
J: TRBJ2-5

CDR3: CASRASEDSNQPQHF
DNA: TGTGCCAGCAGGGCATCCGAGGATAGCAATCAGCCCCAGCATTTT
size: once
D: .
V: TRBV2
J: TRBJ1-5

CDR3: CASSQSGGSRETQYF
DNA: TGTGCTAGCAGCCAAAGCGGGGGGTCCAGAGAGACCCAGTACTTC
size: .
D: TRBD2
V: TRBV7-7
J: TRBJ2-5

CDR3: CASSLVGGAETQYF
DNA: TGCGCCAGCAGCTTGGTAGGCGGGGCAGAGACCCAGTACTTC
size: .
D: .
V: TRBV5-1
J: TRBJ2-5

CDR3: CAWSLGQPYSPLHF
DNA: TGTGCCTGGAGTCTAGGACAGCCGTACTCACCCCTCCACTTT
size: .
D: .
V: TRBV30
J: TRBJ1-6

CDR3: CASNQGQGSYEQYF
DNA: TGTGCCAGCAACCAAGGACAGGGATCCTACGAGCAGTACTTC
size: .
D: TRBD1
V: TRBV2
J: TRBJ2-7